This T cell receptor beta chain was captured in a study of PD-1 and CTLA-4 blockade in melanoma. The CDR3 runs 16 residues. Per the germline V gene, CDR1 is SGHAT and CDR2 is FQDESV (reference sequence). The V gene lost 5 bases and the J gene lost 4 bases, with 19 bases spanning the gap. Measured with immunoSEQ multiplex PCR; TCRdb has only the in-frame clones, and not every one. There are about 29,000 clones in the sample; roughly 91% occur only once, and 8% to 9.5% lies in the top ten. This clone occurred once. The rearrangement links TRBV11-1 to TRBJ2-3; D may be TRBD1 or TRBD2 (5 bases each). The sample here was CD8+ T cells from peripheral blood, taken before anti-PD-1 treatment. The receptor was isolated from a human donor with melanoma. CDR3 sequence reads: CASSIGTDPPPDTQYF. CDR3 bases: TGTGCCAGCAGCATCGGGACGGATCCACCCCCAGATACGCAGTATTTT.